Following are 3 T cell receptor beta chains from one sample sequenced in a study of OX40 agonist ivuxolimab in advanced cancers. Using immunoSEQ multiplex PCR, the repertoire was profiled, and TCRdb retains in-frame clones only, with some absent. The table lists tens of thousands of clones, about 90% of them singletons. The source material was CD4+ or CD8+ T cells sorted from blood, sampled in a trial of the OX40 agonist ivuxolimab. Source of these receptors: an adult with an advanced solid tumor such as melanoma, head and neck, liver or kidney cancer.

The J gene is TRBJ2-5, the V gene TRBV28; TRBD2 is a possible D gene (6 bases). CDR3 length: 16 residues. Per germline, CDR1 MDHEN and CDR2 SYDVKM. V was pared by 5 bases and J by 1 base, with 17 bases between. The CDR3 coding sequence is TGTGCCAGCAGTCTCCGGGACTTCCGTAGCCAAGAGACCCAGTACTTC. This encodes CASSLRDFRSQETQYF.

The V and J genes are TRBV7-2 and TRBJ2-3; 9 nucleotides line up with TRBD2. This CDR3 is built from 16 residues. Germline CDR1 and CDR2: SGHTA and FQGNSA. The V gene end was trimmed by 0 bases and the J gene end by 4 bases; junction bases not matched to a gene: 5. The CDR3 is CASSLAPAGGADTQYF. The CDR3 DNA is TGTGCCAGCAGCTTAGCCCCAGCGGGGGGCGCAGATACGCAGTATTTT.

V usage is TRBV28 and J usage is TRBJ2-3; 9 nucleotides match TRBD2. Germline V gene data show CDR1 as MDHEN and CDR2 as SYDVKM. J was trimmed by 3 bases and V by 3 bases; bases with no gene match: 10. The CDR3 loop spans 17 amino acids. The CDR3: CASSFANSGGGTDTQYF. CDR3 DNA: TGTGCCAGCAGTTTCGCCAATAGCGGGGGAGGGACAGATACGCAGTATTTT.